Each of the 18 T cell receptor beta chains below was sequenced from the same sample in a study of blood T cell repertoires in COVID-19. Profiling relied on immunoSEQ multiplex PCR, and the TCRdb table lists in-frame clones only, not all of them. Of roughly 140,000 clones in the sample, over 65% are singletons; the top ten hold less than 2.5%. Sequenced material: peripheral blood. These receptors all come from a man between 65 and 80 years old with acute or convalescent COVID-19.

The V and J genes are TRBV5-1 and TRBJ1-1; D ambiguous. The germline V gene has CDR1 SGHRS and CDR2 YFSETQ. The CDR3 covers 17 residues. The V end lost 3 bases, the J end lost 1 base, and 19 bases lay between the germline ends. The CDR3 loop reads CASSSLERINQNTEAFF. Written as DNA, the CDR3 is TGCGCCAGCAGCTCGCTGGAGAGAATTAACCAGAACACTGAAGCTTTCTTT.

The genes are TRBV30 and TRBJ1-6, with D possibly matching TRBD1 (5 bases). Trimming cost V 8 bases and J 3 bases, with 11 bases left between them. Germline loops: CDR1 GTSNPN, CDR2 SVGIG (reference sequence). The length of the CDR3 is 13 residues. The CDR3 sequence is CANSRGYNSPLHF. The CDR3 bases are TGTGCCAATTCAAGGGGCTATAATTCACCCCTCCACTTT.

The rearrangement uses TRBV7-9 and TRBJ1-4; maybe TRBD1 (6 bases). The CDR3 consists of 15 residues. Germline CDR1 reads SEHNR; CDR2 reads FQNEAQ (reference sequence). Trimming removed 2 bases from V and 8 bases from J, with 15 bases in between. DNA of the CDR3: TGTGCCAGCAGCTTAAGCAGGGGAGATGGCGAAAAACTGTTTTTT. This translates into CASSLSRGDGEKLFF.

The chain joins TRBV6-6 to TRBJ2-1; D may be TRBD1 (7 bases). Germline V gives CDR1 MNHNY, CDR2 SVGAGI (reference sequence). Trimming removed 5 bases from V and 4 bases from J, with 21 bases in between. The CDR3 totals 17 residues. The CDR3 nucleotides read TGTGCCAGCAGTCCACCCCCGACAGGGAGGTCTTACAATGAGCAGTTCTTC. Its translation: CASSPPPTGRSYNEQFF.

The count of this clone is one. The chain carries TRBV28 and TRBJ1-2; D is undetermined. The CDR3 has 13 amino acids. Per germline, CDR1 MDHEN and CDR2 SYDVKM. Trimming stripped 1 base from V and 2 bases from J, with 5 bases between. CDR3 nucleotide sequence: TGTGCCAGCAGTTTATACCAGAACTATGGCTACACCTTC. Translating it yields CASSLYQNYGYTF.

This clone was counted once. This chain connects TRBV6-6 to TRBJ2-7, with D maybe TRBD2 (6 bases). Germline V gene sequence: CDR1 MNHNY, CDR2 SVGAGI (reference sequence). The CDR3 loop spans 15 amino acids. Trimming left V 0 bases short and J 3 bases short, with 12 bases between. The CDR3 nucleotides read TGTGCCAGCAGTTACTCGCGGGGAAGCGTCTACGAGCAGTACTTC. It is translated as CASSYSRGSVYEQYF.

The genes are TRBV7-8 and TRBJ2-3; tentatively, D is TRBD2 (6 bases). The ends were cut back, 1 base at V and 3 bases at J, with 14 bases in the middle. Germline CDR1 and CDR2: SGHVS and FQNEAQ. The CDR3 runs 16 residues. CDR3 protein: CASSLGPVAATDTQYF. The CDR3 coding sequence is TGTGCCAGCAGCTTAGGGCCCGTAGCGGCTACAGATACGCAGTATTTT.

The chain recombines TRBV4-1 with TRBJ2-2; 9 nucleotides align to TRBD1. Unmatched junction bases numbered 11, after V lost 4 bases and J lost 5 bases. This CDR3 region has 17 residues. Germline V CDR1 and CDR2: MGHRA, YSYEKL. CDR3 residues: CASSPGGGTGKTGELFF. The CDR3 DNA reads as TGCGCCAGCAGCCCCGGGGGCGGGACAGGGAAGACCGGGGAGCTGTTTTTT.

This clone was detected a few times. DNA of the CDR3: TGTGCCAGCAGTTTTCTTCCGATACGGGAAACCCACGAGCAGTACTTC. It translates to CASSFLPIRETHEQYF. V usage is TRBV27 and J usage is TRBJ2-7; D perhaps matches TRBD2 (5 bases). Germline V gives CDR1 MNHEY, CDR2 SMNVEV (reference sequence). The CDR3 has 16 residues. The V gene lost 3 bases and the J gene lost 5 bases, with 20 bases spanning the gap.

The rearrangement uses TRBV6-5 and TRBJ1-2, with D unresolved. CDR3 length: 13 amino acids. Per the germline V gene, CDR1 is MNHEY and CDR2 is SVGAGI. Trimming stripped 7 bases from V and 2 bases from J, with 11 bases between. In DNA form, the CDR3 reads TGTGCCAGCACGGCGGGCCCCAACTATGGCTACACCTTC. Translating it yields CASTAGPNYGYTF.

V gene TRBV15 combines with J gene TRBJ1-5; D may be TRBD1 (5 bases). Trimming stripped 8 bases from V and 4 bases from J, with 24 bases between. Germline lookup yields CDR1 LNHNV and CDR2 YYDKDF (reference sequence). The CDR3 totals 17 residues. The CDR3 coding sequence is TGTGCCACCGGGGTCGGGAGGTGGGGGAGGGAGAATCAGCCCCAGCATTTT. It encodes CATGVGRWGRENQPQHF.

This rearrangement joins TRBV7-2 to TRBJ1-6, with 8 bases fitting TRBD1. CDR1 and CDR2 (germline): SGHTA, FQGNSA. V was clipped by 0 bases and J by 7 bases; unmatched bases: 5. This CDR3 spans 16 amino acids. The CDR3 protein is CASSLAYRGANSPLHF. CDR3 coding DNA: TGTGCCAGCAGCTTAGCGTACAGGGGGGCGAATTCACCCCTCCACTTT.

This chain connects TRBV11-3 to TRBJ1-1; D remains ambiguous. CDR1 is SGHNT, CDR2 YENEEA, per germline. The CDR3 is made up of 14 amino acids. With 5 bases removed from V and 4 bases from J, the gap between germline ends came to 14 bases. The chain's CDR3 is CASSPAVGGTEAFF. The CDR3 DNA is TGTGCCAGCAGCCCCGCCGTAGGCGGCACTGAAGCTTTCTTT.

This chain joins TRBV5-1 and TRBJ2-1, with D unclear. CDR1 and CDR2 from the germline V gene are SGHRS and YFSETQ. With 4 bases removed from V and 5 bases from J, the gap between germline ends came to 13 bases. The CDR3 loop spans 14 amino acids. This CDR3 reads CASSRSDGNNEQFF. The CDR3 nucleotides are TGCGCCAGCAGCCGGAGTGACGGCAACAATGAGCAGTTCTTC.

This chain connects TRBV19 to TRBJ1-4; 7 nucleotides align to TRBD1. CDR1 and CDR2 (germline): LNHDA, SQIVND (reference sequence). The CDR3 extends over 15 amino acids. J lost 5 bases, V lost 5 bases, and 8 bases had no gene match. The CDR3 bases are TGTGCCAGTAGTCCCTCCGGGACAGCGAATGAAAAACTGTTTTTT. Translating gives CASSPSGTANEKLFF.

This clone was counted between two and nine times. The chain uses TRBV16 and TRBJ1-5, with 9 positions matching TRBD1. The CDR3 consists of 14 residues. Germline CDR1 reads KGHSY; CDR2 reads FQNENV. The J segment lost 11 bases and the V segment lost 2 bases, leaving 7 bases of the junction unmatched. CDR3 in amino acids: CASSQLTGGWAQHF. As DNA, the CDR3 is TGTGCCAGCAGCCAACTTACAGGGGGCTGGGCCCAGCATTTT.

CDR3 sequence: CSASSVAGYNEQFF. CDR3 bases: TGCAGTGCTAGTTCGGTAGCGGGGTACAATGAGCAGTTCTTC. The genes are TRBV20-1 and TRBJ2-1; 8 positions match TRBD2. CDR3 length: 14 amino acids. Losses at the gene ends were 3 bases for V and 4 bases for J; bases not matched to a gene: 5. Germline CDR1 DFQATT, CDR2 SNEGSKA (reference sequence).

CDR3: CASGPRDRGRNQPQHF. The CDR3 DNA follows: TGTGCCAGCGGCCCCCGGGACAGGGGGCGGAATCAGCCCCAGCATTTT. V gene TRBV11-3 combines with J gene TRBJ1-5; 12 nucleotides align to TRBD1. The V gene end was trimmed by 8 bases and the J gene end by 4 bases; junction bases not matched to a gene: 9. This CDR3 is 16 amino acids long. Per germline, CDR1 SGHNT and CDR2 YENEEA. The full variable domain, its missing parts supplied by reference TRBV11-3 and TRBJ1-5, is EAGVVQSPRYKIIEKKQPVAFWCNPISGHNTLYWYLQNLGQGPELLIRYENEEAVDDSQLPKDRFSAERLKGVDSTLKIQPAELGDSAVYLCASGPRDRGRNQPQHFGDGTRLSIL.